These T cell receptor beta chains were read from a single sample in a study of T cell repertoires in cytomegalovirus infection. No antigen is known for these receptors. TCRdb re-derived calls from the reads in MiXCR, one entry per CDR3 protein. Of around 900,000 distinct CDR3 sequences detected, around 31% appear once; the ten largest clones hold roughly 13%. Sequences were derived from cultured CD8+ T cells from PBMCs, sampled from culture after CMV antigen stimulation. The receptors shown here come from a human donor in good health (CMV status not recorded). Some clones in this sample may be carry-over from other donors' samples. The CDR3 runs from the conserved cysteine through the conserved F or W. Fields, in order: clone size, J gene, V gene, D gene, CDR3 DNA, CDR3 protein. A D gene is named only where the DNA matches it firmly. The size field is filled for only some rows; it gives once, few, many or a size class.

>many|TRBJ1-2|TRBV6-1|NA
TGTGCCAGCAGTGAAGCGACCAGGGTGAACTATGGCTACACCTTC
CASSEATRVNYGYTF
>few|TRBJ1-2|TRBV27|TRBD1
TGTGCCAGCAGTTTAAGTGGGACAGGTTATGGCTACACCTTC
CASSLSGTGYGYTF
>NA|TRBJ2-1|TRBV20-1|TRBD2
TGCAGTGCTAGAGCCCCGTTGACTAGCGGGGTTTACAATGAGCAGTTCTTC
CSARAPLTSGVYNEQFF
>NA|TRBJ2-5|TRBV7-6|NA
TGTGCCAGCAGCCCGATGGGGACCCAGTACTTC
CASSPMGTQYF
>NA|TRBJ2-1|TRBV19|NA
TGTGCCAGTAGTATTTCCCTAACCAACAATGAGCAGTTCTTC
CASSISLTNNEQFF
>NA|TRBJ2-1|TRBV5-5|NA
TGTGCCAGCAGCCCGGGACGGAAGGTAATCAATGAGCAGTTCTTC
CASSPGRKVINEQFF
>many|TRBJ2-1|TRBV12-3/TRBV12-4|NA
TGTGCCAGCAGGTGGGGGGATAACTACAATGAGCAGTTCTTC
CASRWGDNYNEQFF
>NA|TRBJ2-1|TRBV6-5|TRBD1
TGTGCCAGCAGTTACGAGGGGGCGGACTTCAATGAGCAGTTCTTC
CASSYEGADFNEQFF
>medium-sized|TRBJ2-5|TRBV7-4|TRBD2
TGTGCCAGCAGCTTATCCCTACGGACTAGCGGGGAGGTGATAGAGACCCAGTACTTC
CASSLSLRTSGEVIETQYF
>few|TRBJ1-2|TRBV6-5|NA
TGTGCCAGCAGTTACTCGACAGGACTTAACTATGGCTACACCTTC
CASSYSTGLNYGYTF
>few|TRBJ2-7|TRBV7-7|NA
TGTGCTAGCAGCTTAGGGTACGGGGTGCCCTACGAGCAGTACTTC
CASSLGYGVPYEQYF
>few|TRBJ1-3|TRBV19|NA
TGTGCCAGTAGTCTGGGGGGGCCGCCATCTGGAAACACCATATATTTT
CASSLGGPPSGNTIYF
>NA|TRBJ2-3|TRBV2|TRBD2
TGTGCCAGCAGTGGACTAGCGGGGGGATCTGATACGCAGTATTTT
CASSGLAGGSDTQYF
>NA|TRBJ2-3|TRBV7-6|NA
TGTGCCAGCAGCCCGGCCAAGGCTGGGCAAGAAGATACGCAGTATTTT
CASSPAKAGQEDTQYF
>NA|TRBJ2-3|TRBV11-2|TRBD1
TGTGCCAGCAGCTTAGTCGTGGGACAGGGGTTGACAGATACGCAGTATTTT
CASSLVVGQGLTDTQYF
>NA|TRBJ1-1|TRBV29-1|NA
TGCAGCGACTTGCGGCGGGAAGAGGCTTTCTTT
CSDLRREEAFF
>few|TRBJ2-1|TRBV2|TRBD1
TGTGCCAGCAGGGGACCAGATACAGGGGACGCCGAGAATGAGCAGTTCTTC
CASRGPDTGDAENEQFF
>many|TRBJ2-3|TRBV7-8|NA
TGTGCCAGCAGCTATCTAAAGGACACAGGCGAACGAGATACGCAGTATTTT
CASSYLKDTGERDTQYF
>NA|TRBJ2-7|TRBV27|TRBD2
TGTGCCAGCAGCCTAGCGGGGGTATTTGTGAACGAGCAGTACTTC
CASSLAGVFVNEQYF
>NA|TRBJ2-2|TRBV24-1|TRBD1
TGTGTCACCAGTGGTACAGGGGCCGGGGAGCTGTTTTTT
CVTSGTGAGELFF
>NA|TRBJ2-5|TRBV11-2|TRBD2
TGTGCCAGCAGCTTAAGTTGGGAGGGGACCCAAGAGACCCAGTACTTC
CASSLSWEGTQETQYF
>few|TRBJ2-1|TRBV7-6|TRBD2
TGTGCCAGCAGCCCCGGAGTAGCGGGGGTCAATGAGCAGTTCTTC
CASSPGVAGVNEQFF
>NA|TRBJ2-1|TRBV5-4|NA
TGTGCCAGCAGCTCCCCAGGGACCGAGCAGTTCTTC
CASSSPGTEQFF
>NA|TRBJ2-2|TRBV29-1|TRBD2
TGCAGCGTTGAAGAGGGGACTAGCGGGGGGCGAACCGGGGAGCTGTTTTTT
CSVEEGTSGGRTGELFF
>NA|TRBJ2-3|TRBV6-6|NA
TGTGCCAGCAGTTGGCAAGGTGCAGATACGCAGTATTTT
CASSWQGADTQYF
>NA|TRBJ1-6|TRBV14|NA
TGTGCCAGCAGCCAAGATCGGGCGGACCTTCACTTCGATTACCTCTCCTATAATTCACCCCTCCACTTT
CASSQDRADLHFDYLSYNSPLHF
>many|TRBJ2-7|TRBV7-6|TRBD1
TGTGCCAGCAGTTGGGGACAGGACTACGAGCAGTACTTC
CASSWGQDYEQYF
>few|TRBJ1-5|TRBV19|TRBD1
TGTGCCAGTAGTAAAGGGACAGCCGCTAGCAATCAGCCCCAGCATTTT
CASSKGTAASNQPQHF
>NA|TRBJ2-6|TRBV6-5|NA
TGTGCCAGCAGCTCATACCCATCGGCGATTTCTGGGGCCAACGTCCTGACTTTC
CASSSYPSAISGANVLTF
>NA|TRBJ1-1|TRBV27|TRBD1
TGTGCCAGCAGTTTAAGGGGGCTAGCTTTCTTT
CASSLRGLAFF
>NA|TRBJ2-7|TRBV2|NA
TGTGCCAGCAGTGACGGTCTGCTGCAGTACTTC
CASSDGLLQYF
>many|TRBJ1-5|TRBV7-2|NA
TGTGCCAGCAGCTTTACAAGCGAAATTCATCAGCCCCAGCATTTT
CASSFTSEIHQPQHF
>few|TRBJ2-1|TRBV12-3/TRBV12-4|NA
TGTGCCAGCAGTTTAGGGGGAACCCCTTCCTACAATGAGCAGTTCTTC
CASSLGGTPSYNEQFF
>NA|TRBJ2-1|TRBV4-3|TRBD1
TGCGCCAGCAGCCAAGATTGGACAGGGTCCTACAATGAGCAGTTCTTC
CASSQDWTGSYNEQFF
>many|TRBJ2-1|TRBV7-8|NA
TGTGCCAGCAGCTTATCCGGACGTGGTAGTTACAATGAGCAGTTCTTC
CASSLSGRGSYNEQFF
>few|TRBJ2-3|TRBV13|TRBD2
TGTGCCAGCAGCTCCCGCGGTAGCGGGGGGCCTCGCACAGATACGCAGTATTTT
CASSSRGSGGPRTDTQYF
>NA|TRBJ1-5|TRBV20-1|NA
TGCAGTGCCCTACAGGGTCTTCAGCCCCAGCATTTT
CSALQGLQPQHF
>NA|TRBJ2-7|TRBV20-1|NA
TGCAGTGCTGGATGGGGGCTCCTCTCCTACGAGCAGTACTTC
CSAGWGLLSYEQYF
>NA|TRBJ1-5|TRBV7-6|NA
TGTGCCAGCAGCTTAGCACAGGGAGGTCAGCCCCAGGATTTT
CASSLAQGGQPQDF
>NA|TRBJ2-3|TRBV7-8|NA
TGTGCCAGCAGCTTAGAGGACGGAAAGGGATACACAGATACGCAGTATTTT
CASSLEDGKGYTDTQYF
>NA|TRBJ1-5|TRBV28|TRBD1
TGTGCCAGCAGCCTACAGGGGTATGACAATCAGCCCCAGCATTTT
CASSLQGYDNQPQHF
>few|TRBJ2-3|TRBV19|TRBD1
TGTGCCAGTAGTCCGGGACAGCGAGGCACAGATACGCAGTATTTT
CASSPGQRGTDTQYF
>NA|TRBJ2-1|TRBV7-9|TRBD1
TGTGCCAGCAGCATGGACAGGGTCGAGCAGTTCTTC
CASSMDRVEQFF
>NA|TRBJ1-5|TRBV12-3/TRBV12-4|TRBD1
TGTGCCAGCAGTTCTTCATCAGGGACAGCCAATCAGCCCCAGCATTTT
CASSSSSGTANQPQHF
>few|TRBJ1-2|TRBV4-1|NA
TGCGCCAGCAGTATAAAGGCCTTCTCGATCTATGGCTACACCTTC
CASSIKAFSIYGYTF
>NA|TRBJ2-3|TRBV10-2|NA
TGCGCCAGCAGTGAGTCGACTCTTTTAGGCCTCACAGATACGCAGTATTTT
CASSESTLLGLTDTQYF
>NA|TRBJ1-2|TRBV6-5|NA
TGTGCCAGCAGTTACCAGGCAGTGGATACCATCTATGGCTACACCTTC
CASSYQAVDTIYGYTF